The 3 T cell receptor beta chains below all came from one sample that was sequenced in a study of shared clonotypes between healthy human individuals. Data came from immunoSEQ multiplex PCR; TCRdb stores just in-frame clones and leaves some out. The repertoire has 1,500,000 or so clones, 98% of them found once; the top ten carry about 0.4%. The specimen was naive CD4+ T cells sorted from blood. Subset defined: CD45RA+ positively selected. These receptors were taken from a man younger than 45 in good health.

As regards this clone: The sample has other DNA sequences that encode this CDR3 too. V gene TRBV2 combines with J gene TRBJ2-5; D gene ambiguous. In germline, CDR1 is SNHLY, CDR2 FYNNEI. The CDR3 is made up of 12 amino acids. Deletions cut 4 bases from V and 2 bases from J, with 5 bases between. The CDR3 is CASSVVQETQYF. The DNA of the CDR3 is TGTGCCAGCAGTGTAGTGCAAGAGACCCAGTACTTC.

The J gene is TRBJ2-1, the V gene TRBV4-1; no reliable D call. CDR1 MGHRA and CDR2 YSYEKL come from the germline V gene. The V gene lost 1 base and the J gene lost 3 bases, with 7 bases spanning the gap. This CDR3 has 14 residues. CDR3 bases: TGCGCCAGCAGCCAAGCTTCCGGCTACAATGAGCAGTTCTTC. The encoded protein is CASSQASGYNEQFF.

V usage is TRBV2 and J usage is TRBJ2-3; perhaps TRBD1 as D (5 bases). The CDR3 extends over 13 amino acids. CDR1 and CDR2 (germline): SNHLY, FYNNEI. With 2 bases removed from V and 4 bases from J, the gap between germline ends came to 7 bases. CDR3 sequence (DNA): TGTGCCAGCAGTGAAAGGGGCGCAGATACGCAGTATTTT. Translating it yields CASSERGADTQYF.